One TCR beta chain is described in this entry. No antigen is known for it. No much larger clonotype is one base removed from it; base qualities were not supplied. Other DNA sequences from this sample encode an identical CDR3 as well. The QIAGEN blood and tissue kit was used to extract genomic DNA from sorted cells, and the DNA was quantified on a NanoDrop 1000. TCR alpha and beta chains were deep sequenced and quantified on the immunoSEQ platform using multiplex PCR of genomic DNA. The study's own analysis went as follows. TCR sequences were annotated using IMGT gene and region definitions. As a stand-in for the preselection repertoire, out-of-frame rearrangements were used and set against in-frame clonotypes. Repertoire size was estimated with the iCHAO1 estimator supplied with the immunoSEQ platform. Clonal inequality was measured with a Gini index on in-frame amino acid clonotypes, based on the Lorenz curve. The intersect function in the R package tcR was used to count shared clonotypes, while the Jaccard index served to score similarity. V, J and V-J usage frequencies went into a principal component analysis run with the R prcomp function, with no normalization applied. In its TCRdb copy, this immuneACCESS table keeps in-frame sequences only and misses some clones. Where compared with another copy, unresolved V genes explain less than half of these, and the others have no known cause. For V, J and clone size, that table is used; D and trimming come from the DNA. The sample table contains 86,000 or so clones; only one count was recorded for about 93% of them. The leading ten clones occupy approximately 1.4% of the sample.

Measured from the cysteine to the phenylalanine, the CDR3 is 12 residues long. Just CDR3 DNA is preserved here, 36 bases in frame from base 1. V was cut back by 0 bases and J by 9 bases, leaving a gap of 6 bases between them. CDR1 is given as SGHTA and CDR2 as FQGNSA, both from the germline V gene. This entry comes from a study of human versus mouse CDR3 diversity and MHC coevolution listed by TCRdb under 2017. With respect to the entire study: The immunoSEQ assay was reported to detect one in 200,000 T cells and to minimize multiplex PCR amplification bias. Valid reads per sample ranged from roughly 5.5 x 10^6 to 1.6 x 10^7 across mouse and human samples. Human naive CD4 T cell repertoires served as a reference for TCR selection on multiple MHC II alleles, compared against human-TCR-locus transgenic mice with single MHC II. Three healthy volunteer blood donors were included in the human cohort, with one aged 30 to 40, one aged 40 to 50 and one aged 60 to 69 at collection.

Fluorescence-activated cell sorting was used to isolate naive CD4 T cells, defined as CD45RO-negative and CD62L-positive, from PBMCs. Each donor gave roughly 49 ml of fresh peripheral blood, from which PBMCs were isolated by Ficoll density centrifugation. All samples were sorted on a FACSAria III instrument and reached purity above 95%. Broad study findings and their caveats: On average, more CDR3 deletions and insertions were observed in humans than in mice, indicating greater exonuclease and TdT activity. Repertoire diversity was not regarded as directly comparable between humans and mice because human T cells were selected on over 5 MHC II alleles. Among all the groups compared, the lowest clonal inequality scores came from most of the three human donors. The largest TCR beta repertoire according to iCHAO1 estimates belonged to humans, at 1.5 million to 2 million clonotypes, a result attributed likely to selection by multiple MHC II molecules.

This receptor was identified in a person aged 30-69 years in good health. The sample taken for sequencing was naive CD4+ T cells from blood. The label giving this sample's cell subset or site can be read as: CD45RO-negative CD62L-positive naive CD4 T cells. The sequence joins TRBV7-2 to TRBJ2-1, with the D gene not clear enough to name. The nucleotide sequence is given as TGTGCCAGCAGCTTAGCGCGAGTTGAGCAGTTCTTC. It specifies CASSLARVEQFF. When the CDR3 is completed using the reference TRBV7-2 and TRBJ2-1 genes on either side, the full variable domain is GAGVSQSPSNKVTEKGKDVELRCDPISGHTALYWYRQSLGQGLEFLIYFQGNSAPDKSGLPSDRFSAERTGGSVSTLTIQRTQQEDSAVYLCASSLARVEQFFGPGTRLTVL.